This T cell receptor beta chain is drawn from a study of T cell repertoires in cytomegalovirus infection. The CDR3 spans 16 residues. V lost 3 bases, J lost 4 bases, and 6 bases stayed unmatched. From germline, CDR1 is SGHVS and CDR2 FNYEAQ. Via MiXCR, TCRdb re-called the reads, giving one row per CDR3 protein. The sample carries under 300,000 distinct CDR3 sequences, approximately 15% recorded once. This clonotype was detected a few times. The sequenced sample was CD8+ T cells from PBMCs. The source of this sequence is a human donor in good health (CMV status not recorded). Some clones in this sample may be carry-over from other donors' samples. The chain carries TRBV7-6 and TRBJ2-1, with TRBD1 matching over 10 bases. DNA for the CDR3: TGTGCCAGCAGCTTGACCCCGGGACAGGGGTACAATGAGCAGTTCTTC. Residues: CASSLTPGQGYNEQFF.